A single sample is the source of the 32 T cell receptor beta chains below, sequenced in a study of early T cells in non-severe SARS-CoV-2 infection. TCRdb processed the 5' RACE reads anew with MiXCR; each CDR3 protein has one entry. The data hold some 96,000 distinct CDR3 sequences, with 14% to 15% observed a single time. Specimen: whole blood. The origin of the receptors is an adult who was a healthcare worker with PCR-confirmed SARS-CoV-2 infection or an uninfected control (not recorded which).

In this sample, this clonotype turned up a few times. The CDR3: CASSLGGGRTDTQYF. CDR3 bases: TGTGCCAGCAGCTTGGGCGGGGGGCGCACAGATACGCAGTATTTT. V is TRBV5-4 and J is TRBJ2-3; 8 bases are shared with TRBD2. The CDR3 spans 15 residues. V lost 0 bases to trimming and J lost 1 base; unmatched junction nucleotides: 1. Germline V gives CDR1 SGHNT, CDR2 YYREEE (reference sequence). Supplemented by reference TRBV5-4 and TRBJ2-3, the full variable domain reads ETGVTQSPTHLIKTRGQQVTLRCSSQSGHNTVSWYQQALGQGPQFIFQYYREEENGRGNFPPRFSGLQFPNYSSELNVNALELDDSALYLCASSLGGGRTDTQYFGPGTRLTVL.

As regards this clonotype: A much larger clonotype is one base distant, so this may be a read error. V usage is TRBV11-2 and J usage is TRBJ2-3; TRBD1 or TRBD2 may be the D gene (5 bases each). Per the germline V gene, CDR1 is SGHAT and CDR2 is FQNNGV. The length of the CDR3 is 15 residues. Trimming took off 0 bases at V and 0 bases at J, with 7 bases between the two ends. CDR3 amino acids: CASSLDRESTDTQYF. In DNA form, the CDR3 reads TGTGCCAGCAGCTTAGACAGGGAGAGCACAGATACGCAGTATTTT.

The genes are TRBV7-9 and TRBJ1-3; D unclear. V was clipped by 4 bases and J by 0 bases, with 7 bases between them. The germline gives CDR1 SEHNR, CDR2 FQNEAQ (reference sequence). The length of the CDR3 is 14 residues. This CDR3 is CASSSTVSGNTIYF. DNA for the CDR3: TGTGCCAGCAGCTCTACAGTCTCTGGAAACACCATATATTTT.

This clonotype has ten or more counts. This chain connects TRBV7-9 to TRBJ2-2; D ambiguous. The V gene's germline CDR1 is SEHNR and CDR2 FQNEAQ (reference sequence). The CDR3 totals 12 residues. V dropped 4 bases and J dropped 5 bases, with 5 bases sitting between them. CDR3: CASSSLTGELFF. DNA for the CDR3: TGTGCCAGCAGCTCCCTAACCGGGGAGCTGTTTTTT.

The chain carries TRBV12-3 or TRBV12-4 and TRBJ2-1; D is possibly TRBD2 (6 bases). This CDR3 is built from 11 residues. V was clipped by 3 bases and J by 9 bases, with 6 bases between them. CDR3 in amino acids: CASSFGSEQFF. CDR3 DNA: TGTGCCAGCAGTTTCGGGAGTGAGCAGTTCTTC.

This clonotype came up a few times. The rearrangement uses TRBV20-1 and TRBJ2-7, with 9 bases aligning to TRBD2. The trim removed 0 bases at V and 7 bases at J, leaving 13 bases unmatched. Germline V gene data show CDR1 as DFQATT and CDR2 as SNEGSKA (reference sequence). CDR3 length: 16 amino acids. The CDR3, as DNA: TGCAGTGCTAGAGACTCCGATAGCGGGAGAACGTCTGAGCAGTACTTC. Amino acids: CSARDSDSGRTSEQYF.

This clonotype was counted between two and nine times. The J gene is TRBJ2-1, the V gene TRBV10-2, with D tentatively TRBD2 (6 bases). The CDR3 length is 17 residues. Germline lookup yields CDR1 WSHSY and CDR2 SAAADI. V was clipped by 2 bases and J by 9 bases, with 23 bases between them. The CDR3 loop reads CASSEPLRRRANGEQFF. DNA for the CDR3: TGCGCCAGCAGTGAGCCCCTTCGTAGGAGGGCCAACGGTGAGCAGTTCTTC.

This clonotype has a handful of counts. V usage is TRBV4-1 and J usage is TRBJ2-5, with 8 bases that match TRBD2. From germline, CDR1 is MGHRA and CDR2 YSYEKL. The V gene end was trimmed by 1 base and the J gene end by 3 bases; junction bases not matched to a gene: 4. This CDR3 is 15 amino acids long. CDR3 residues: CASSQVAGGEETQYF. CDR3 nucleotide sequence: TGCGCCAGCAGCCAAGTTGCGGGAGGCGAAGAGACCCAGTACTTC.

This clonotype was observed a handful of times. This chain connects TRBV7-2 to TRBJ2-3, with unresolved D. CDR1 is SGHTA, CDR2 FQGNSA, per germline. CDR3 length: 12 amino acids. V was clipped by 3 bases and J by 4 bases, with 5 bases between them. The CDR3 sequence: CASSFFSDTQYF. The CDR3 DNA follows: TGTGCCAGCAGCTTTTTCTCAGATACGCAGTATTTT.

This clonotype was seen many times. This rearrangement joins TRBV5-1 to TRBJ2-1; 7 nucleotides align to TRBD2. Per the germline V gene, CDR1 is SGHRS and CDR2 is YFSETQ. V trimming: 2 bases; J trimming: 6 bases; junction bases outside the gene matches: 5. This CDR3 has 14 residues. The DNA for the CDR3 is TGCGCCAGCAGCTTAGGTGCGGGAGCCAATGAGCAGTTCTTC. Translation gives CASSLGAGANEQFF.

This clonotype was picked up a small number of times. V and J are TRBV2 and TRBJ2-5; perhaps TRBD2 as D (6 bases). The CDR3 runs 17 residues. The V gene's germline CDR1 is SNHLY and CDR2 FYNNEI. Between the trimmed V and J ends, which lost 5 bases and 7 bases, there was a span of 26 bases. CDR3 in DNA: TGTGCCAGCAGTCCCCCCAGGGCGCGGGATATTGAAGTGACCCAGTACTTC. This gives the protein CASSPPRARDIEVTQYF.

V is TRBV11-2 and J is TRBJ2-1; 13 nucleotides line up with TRBD2. CDR1 is SGHAT, CDR2 FQNNGV, per germline. The junction had 8 bases not matched to a gene; V was cut back by 4 bases and J by 2 bases. The CDR3 spans 18 residues. This CDR3 reads CASSSTRTSGRPYNEQFF. The CDR3 region has the DNA TGTGCCAGCAGCTCAACGAGGACTAGCGGGAGACCCTACAATGAGCAGTTCTTC.

This chain connects TRBV12-3 or TRBV12-4 to TRBJ2-1; possible D gene TRBD2, 6 bases. V lost 6 bases to trimming and J lost 12 bases, with 12 bases between them. This CDR3 region has 11 residues. CDR3 region: CASRTGLGQFF. The CDR3 DNA follows: TGTGCCAGCAGGACGGGACTGGGGCAGTTCTTC.

The chain recombines TRBV7-9 with TRBJ2-3; the D is unclear. Germline CDR1 and CDR2: SEHNR and FQNEAQ (reference sequence). CDR3 length: 15 amino acids. Trimming left V 5 bases short and J 0 bases short, with 12 bases between. This chain's CDR3 is CASSPRQSSTDTQYF. CDR3 in DNA: TGTGCCAGCAGCCCCAGGCAGTCTAGCACAGATACGCAGTATTTT.

The J gene is TRBJ2-7, the V gene TRBV23-1; D gene uncertain. TRBV23-1 is treated as an ORF (open reading frame) with a function not yet certain. The ends were cut back, 0 bases at V and 4 bases at J, with 13 bases in the middle. This CDR3 comprises 15 residues. In DNA, the CDR3 is TGCGCCAGCAGTCAATCGGGCCAGCTCAGGTACGAGCAGTACTTC. Its protein is CASSQSGQLRYEQYF.

This clonotype was detected a few times. The chain employs TRBV5-4 and TRBJ2-3; D ambiguous. The V end was cut by 4 bases, the J end by 2 bases, with 8 bases between. Germline V CDR1 and CDR2: SGHNT, YYREEE (reference sequence). CDR3 size: 13 residues. The CDR3 region has the DNA TGTGCCAGCAGCCCGCTCCCCACAGATACGCAGTATTTT. Translating gives CASSPLPTDTQYF.

The chain recombines TRBV28 with TRBJ1-2; perhaps TRBD1 as D (5 bases). Trimming took 5 bases from V and 6 from J, leaving 19 bases between them. Germline-derived CDR1 and CDR2 are MDHEN and SYDVKM. The CDR3 is 15 amino acids. For the CDR3, the DNA is TGTGCCAGCAGTGACGGGCGGGGCCTGCAGAATGGCTACACCTTC. The encoded protein is CASSDGRGLQNGYTF.

In its sample, this clonotype was seen a few times. The V call is TRBV24-1, the J call TRBJ2-5; 11 bases agree with TRBD2. V lost 4 bases and J lost 5; bases outside the gene matches: 11. Germline lookup yields CDR1 KGHDR and CDR2 SFDVKD. This CDR3 contains 17 residues. CDR3 region: CATSDDSPSGRRETQYF. CDR3 nucleotide sequence: TGTGCCACCAGTGACGACAGCCCTAGCGGGAGGAGGGAGACCCAGTACTTC.

The chain employs TRBV20-1 and TRBJ1-4; a weak D match, TRBD1 (5 bases). V was clipped by 4 bases and J by 6 bases, with 9 bases between them. Germline V lookup: CDR1 DFQATT, CDR2 SNEGSKA (reference sequence). The CDR3 runs to 12 residues. Here the CDR3 DNA reads TGCAGTGCTAACGGGGGAGATGAAAAACTGTTTTTT. Amino acid sequence: CSANGGDEKLFF.

Ten or more counts support this clonotype. V is TRBV7-8 and J is TRBJ2-3; no reliable D call. Trimming took 1 base from V and 4 from J, leaving 6 bases between them. Germline V gene data show CDR1 as SGHVS and CDR2 as FQNEAQ. This CDR3 is built from 13 residues. The CDR3 DNA sequence: TGTGCCAGCAGCTTAGGTACGGCAGATACGCAGTATTTT. Protein sequence: CASSLGTADTQYF. Based on the CDR3 plus reference TRBV7-8 and TRBJ2-3, the full variable domain is GAGVSQSPRYKVAKRGQDVALRCDPISGHVSLFWYQQALGQGPEFLTYFQNEAQLDKSGLPSDRFFAERPEGSVSTLKIQRTQQEDSAVYLCASSLGTADTQYFGPGTRLTVL.

The rearrangement joins TRBV9 to TRBJ2-7, with D possibly TRBD1 on 5 matching bases. Germline CDR1 is SGDLS and CDR2 is YYNGEE. V was pared by 3 bases and J by 4 bases, with 17 bases between. The CDR3 extends over 15 amino acids. The CDR3 reads CASSAGPRAGYEQYF. In DNA form, the CDR3 reads TGTGCCAGCAGCGCCGGTCCCAGGGCAGGGTACGAGCAGTACTTC.

CDR3 in DNA: TGTGCCAGCCTAACACTAGGCGATGAGCAGTTCTTC. Protein sequence: CASLTLGDEQFF. The chain links TRBV28 to TRBJ2-1; D might be TRBD2 (5 bases). Germline V gene data show CDR1 as MDHEN and CDR2 as SYDVKM. This CDR3 comprises 12 residues. V lost 8 bases, J lost 8 bases, and 13 bases lay in between.

The chain uses TRBV25-1 and TRBJ2-3, with D possibly being TRBD2 (6 bases). The length of the CDR3 is 13 residues. Between the trimmed V and J ends, which lost 8 bases and 3 bases, there was a span of 12 bases. Per the germline V gene, CDR1 is MGHDK and CDR2 is SYGVNS. The CDR3 protein is CASGKEGTDTQYF. In DNA, the CDR3 is TGTGCCAGCGGAAAGGAGGGGACAGATACGCAGTATTTT. Filled out from reference TRBV25-1 and TRBJ2-3, the complete variable domain reads EADIYQTPRYLVIGTGKKITLECSQTMGHDKMYWYQQDPGMELHLIHYSYGVNSTEKGDLSSESTVSRIRTEHFPLTLESARPSHTSQYLCASGKEGTDTQYFGPGTRLTVL.

The chain links TRBV28 to TRBJ2-7, with D unclear. The CDR3 length is 12 residues. The V end was cut by 11 bases, the J end by 6 bases, with 17 bases between. The germline gives CDR1 MDHEN, CDR2 SYDVKM. The CDR3 DNA reads TGTGCCGTTTCCCGGGCTCTCCTCGAGCAGTACTTC. This translates into CAVSRALLEQYF.

This clonotype was found once. One base away lies a much larger clone, so this may be a sequencing read error. The gene calls are TRBV6-2 or TRBV6-3 and TRBJ2-7; D ambiguous. CDR3 length equals 11 residues. The germline gives CDR1 MNHEY, CDR2 SVGEGT. V was cut by 5 bases and J by 6 bases, with 8 bases left in between. The CDR3 spells CASSHVREQYF. CDR3 sequence (DNA): TGTGCCAGCAGTCATGTCCGCGAGCAGTACTTC.

The chain uses TRBV20-1 and TRBJ2-2, with D possibly TRBD2 on 6 matching bases. Trimming removed 2 bases from V and 7 bases from J, with 11 bases in between. The CDR3 runs to 13 residues. CDR1 is DFQATT and CDR2 is SNEGSKA in the germline V gene (reference sequence). This CDR3 is CSARRRGHGELFF. CDR3 nucleotide sequence: TGCAGTGCTAGACGGCGGGGCCACGGGGAGCTGTTTTTT.

This clonotype showed up just a few times. The V call is TRBV2, the J call TRBJ2-5; D gene unclear. Trimming took off 6 bases at V and 3 bases at J, with 11 bases between the two ends. In germline, CDR1 is SNHLY, CDR2 FYNNEI. The CDR3 covers 13 residues. CDR3 DNA: TGTGCCAGCAGCGTACAGTCAAAAGAGACCCAGTACTTC. Translating it yields CASSVQSKETQYF.

This chain connects TRBV6-2 or TRBV6-3 to TRBJ2-3, with a weak D call TRBD2 (5 bases). Germline values: CDR1 MNHEY, CDR2 SVGEGT. The CDR3 has 14 amino acids. V was clipped by 7 bases and J by 2 bases, with 13 bases between them. CDR3 sequence reads: CASITRGSTDTQYF. In nucleotides, the CDR3 is TGTGCCAGCATTACCCGGGGTTCCACAGATACGCAGTATTTT.

The rearrangement joins TRBV12-3 or TRBV12-4 to TRBJ2-1, with TRBD2 identical over 8 bases. V trimming: 0 bases; J trimming: 3 bases; junction bases outside the gene matches: 1. The CDR3 covers 15 residues. The CDR3, as DNA: TGTGCCAGCAGTTTAGCTAGCGGGATCTACAATGAGCAGTTCTTC. It encodes CASSLASGIYNEQFF.

In its sample, this clonotype was seen a few times. The chain recombines TRBV28 with TRBJ2-3; 7 bases match TRBD2. Germline loops: CDR1 MDHEN, CDR2 SYDVKM. The CDR3 contains 14 residues. Losses at the gene ends were 6 bases for V and 4 bases for J; bases not matched to a gene: 7. CDR3: CASRRDYIPDTQYF. The CDR3 nucleotides are TGTGCCAGCAGGCGGGACTATATACCAGATACGCAGTATTTT.

The genes are TRBV25-1 and TRBJ1-6; D not certain. The CDR3 totals 16 residues. Germline loops: CDR1 MGHDK, CDR2 SYGVNS. The ends were cut back, 3 bases at V and 9 bases at J, with 18 bases in the middle. CDR3 nucleotide sequence: TGTGCCAGCAGTGACCCCCAATTGGGGTTAGGTTCACCCCTCCACTTT. This translates into CASSDPQLGLGSPLHF.

This chain joins TRBV7-8 and TRBJ2-5; TRBD1 or TRBD2 may be the D gene (5 bases each). The V end was cut by 2 bases, the J end by 6 bases, with 7 bases between. This CDR3 has 12 residues. CDR1 and CDR2 (germline): SGHVS, FQNEAQ. The CDR3, as DNA: TGTGCCAGCAGCTTATCGGGACAGACCCAGTACTTC. Its protein is CASSLSGQTQYF.